A single T cell receptor beta chain is shown here with its context. This CDR3 has 17 amino acids. From germline, CDR1 is SGHTA and CDR2 FQGTGA. The V segment lost 3 bases and the J segment 7 bases; nucleotides outside the gene matches: 10. Researchers ran the PCR with 60 Vbeta and 13 Jbeta primers. Sequencing was performed with immunoSEQ multiplex PCR; in TCRdb, only in-frame clones are kept and a portion is missing. This table has some 200,000 clones, almost 80% appearing once. The data were taken from a study of cytomegalovirus exposure and HLA in healthy donors. Sequenced input: PBMCs. This TCR was recovered from a man aged 18 to 30 in good health and CMV-seronegative. This chain links TRBV7-3 with TRBJ2-2, with TRBD1 matching over 11 bases. The CDR3 coding sequence is TGTGCCAGCAGCTTCGGTGGGGACAGGGGGTTCGGCGGGGAGCTGTTTTTT. Translated, it gives CASSFGGDRGFGGELFF.